Sequencing of this T cell receptor beta chain was carried out in a study of blood T cell repertoires in COVID-19. Study overall: The United States, Italy and Spain provided the acute and convalescent COVID-19 samples. T cells, B-cell-depleted T cells, or PBMCs provided the cDNA or gDNA that served as material.

With V trimmed by 1 base and J by 6 bases, 9 bases remained unmatched. CDR1 and CDR2 from the germline V gene are SGDLS and YYNGEE. This CDR3 has 16 residues. Seattle participants joined during active infection and were tracked over time. This clone was counted a single time. Assay used: immunoSEQ multiplex PCR; TCRdb lists only in-frame clones, some missing. The table shows 200,000 to 250,000 clones, with roughly 85% occurring only once. The sample taken for sequencing was peripheral blood. The sequence was obtained from a woman between 65 and 79 years old with COVID-19, enrolled during active disease. The V and J genes are TRBV9 and TRBJ2-2, with 7 bases aligning to TRBD2. CDR3 nucleotide sequence: TGTGCCAGCAGCGTAAACCCTCGGGGGGTCGCCGGGGAGCTGTTTTTT. This gives the protein CASSVNPRGVAGELFF.